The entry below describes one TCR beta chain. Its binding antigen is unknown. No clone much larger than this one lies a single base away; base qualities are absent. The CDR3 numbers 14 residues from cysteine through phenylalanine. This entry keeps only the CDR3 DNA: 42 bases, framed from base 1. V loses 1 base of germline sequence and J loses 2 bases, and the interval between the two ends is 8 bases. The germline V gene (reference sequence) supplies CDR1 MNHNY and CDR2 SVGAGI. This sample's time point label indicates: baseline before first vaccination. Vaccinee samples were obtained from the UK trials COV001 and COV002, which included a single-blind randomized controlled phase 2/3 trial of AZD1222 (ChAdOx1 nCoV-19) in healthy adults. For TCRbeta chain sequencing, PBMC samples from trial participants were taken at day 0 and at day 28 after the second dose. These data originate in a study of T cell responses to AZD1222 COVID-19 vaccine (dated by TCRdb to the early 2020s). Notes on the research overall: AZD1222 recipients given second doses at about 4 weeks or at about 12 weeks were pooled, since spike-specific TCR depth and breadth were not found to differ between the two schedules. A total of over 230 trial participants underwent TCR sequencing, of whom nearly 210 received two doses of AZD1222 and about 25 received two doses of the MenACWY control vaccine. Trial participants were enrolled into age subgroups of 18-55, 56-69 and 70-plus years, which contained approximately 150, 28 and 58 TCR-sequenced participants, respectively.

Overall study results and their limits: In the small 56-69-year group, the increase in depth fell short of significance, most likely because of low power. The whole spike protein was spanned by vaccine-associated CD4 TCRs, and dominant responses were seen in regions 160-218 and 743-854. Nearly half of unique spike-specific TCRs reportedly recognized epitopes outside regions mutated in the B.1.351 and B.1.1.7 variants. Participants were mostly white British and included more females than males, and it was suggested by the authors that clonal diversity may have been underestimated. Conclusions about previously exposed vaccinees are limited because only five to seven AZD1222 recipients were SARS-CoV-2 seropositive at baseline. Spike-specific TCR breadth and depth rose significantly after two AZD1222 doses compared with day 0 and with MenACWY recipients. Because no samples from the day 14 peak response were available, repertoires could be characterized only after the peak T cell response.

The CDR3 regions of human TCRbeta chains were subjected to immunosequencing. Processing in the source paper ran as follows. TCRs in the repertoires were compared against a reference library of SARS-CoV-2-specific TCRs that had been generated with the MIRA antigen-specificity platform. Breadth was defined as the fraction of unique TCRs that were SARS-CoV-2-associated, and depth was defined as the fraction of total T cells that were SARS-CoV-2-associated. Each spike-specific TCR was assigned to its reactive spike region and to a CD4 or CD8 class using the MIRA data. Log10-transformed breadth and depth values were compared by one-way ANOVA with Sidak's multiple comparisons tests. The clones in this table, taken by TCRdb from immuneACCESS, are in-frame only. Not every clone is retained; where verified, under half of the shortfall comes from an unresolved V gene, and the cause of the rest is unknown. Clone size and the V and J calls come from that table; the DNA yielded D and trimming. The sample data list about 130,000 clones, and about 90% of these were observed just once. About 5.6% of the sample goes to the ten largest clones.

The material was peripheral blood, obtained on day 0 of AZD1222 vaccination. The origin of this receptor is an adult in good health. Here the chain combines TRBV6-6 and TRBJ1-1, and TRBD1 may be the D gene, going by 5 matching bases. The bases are TGTGCCAGCAGTTACTGGACACTAAACACTGAAGCTTTCTTT. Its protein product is CASSYWTLNTEAFF.